The 5 T cell receptor beta chains reported below all come from one sample, sequenced in a study of blood T cell repertoires in COVID-19. Generated by immunoSEQ multiplex PCR, the TCRdb table keeps only in-frame clones and is missing some. The sample yields around 120,000 clones, over 80% seen once. The sequencing input was peripheral blood. These receptors all come from a woman in her 70s with acute or convalescent COVID-19.

This chain joins TRBV29-1 and TRBJ2-2; D may match TRBD1 or TRBD2 (5 bases each). The germline V and J ends were trimmed by 7 bases and 1 base, with 16 bases remaining between them. CDR1 is SQVTM and CDR2 is ANQGSEA in the germline V gene. The CDR3 loop spans 15 amino acids. The CDR3 spells CSARAATGNTGELFF. The CDR3 DNA follows: TGCAGCGCGCGGGCCGCAACAGGGAACACCGGGGAGCTGTTTTTT.

The chain links TRBV21-1 to TRBJ1-1; TRBD1 is the table's D call, not checked against the DNA. TRBV21-1 counts as a pseudogene. The CDR3 consists of 14 residues. The CDR3 protein is CASSKARGGEGAFF. The CDR3 nucleotides are TGTGCCAGCAGCAAAGCGCGAGGGGGCGAGGGAGCTTTCTTT.

The gene calls are TRBV5-1 and TRBJ2-7; D may be TRBD2 (5 bases). From germline, CDR1 is SGHRS and CDR2 YFSETQ. The CDR3 contains 13 residues. Trimming removed 4 bases at V and 4 bases at J, with 12 bases between. The CDR3 here is CASSRTGSYEQYF. The CDR3 coding sequence is TGCGCCAGCAGCAGGACTGGTTCTTACGAGCAGTACTTC. Looking up the rest from reference TRBV5-1 and TRBJ2-7 gives the full variable domain: KAGVTQTPRYLIKTRGQQVTLSCSPISGHRSVSWYQQTPGQGLQFLFEYFSETQRNKGNFPGRFSGRQFSNSRSEMNVSTLELGDSALYLCASSRTGSYEQYFGPGTRLTVT.

The chain has TRBV4-2 and TRBJ1-4; D is unclear. Germline V lookup: CDR1 LGHNA, CDR2 YNFKEQ. The CDR3 length is 15 residues. V was cut by 0 bases and J by 5 bases, with 10 bases left in between. CDR3 protein: CASSQDLWENEKLFF. The CDR3 coding sequence is TGTGCCAGCAGCCAAGATCTGTGGGAGAATGAAAAACTGTTTTTT.

This chain links TRBV3-1 (or the pseudogene TRBV3-2) with TRBJ2-7; D unresolved. CDR3 length: 15 residues. Germline V gene data show CDR1 as LGHDT and CDR2 as YNNKEL (reference sequence). V lost 0 bases and J lost 0, with 9 bases in between. The CDR3: CASSQDQRSSYEQYF. CDR3 coding DNA: TGTGCCAGCAGCCAAGATCAGCGTAGCTCCTACGAGCAGTACTTC.